The 7 T cell receptor beta chains reported below all come from one sample, sequenced in a study of monozygotic twins with inflammatory bowel disease. After re-calling the 5' RACE reads, TCRdb lists one entry per CDR3 protein, DNA absent. The sample has roughly 160,000 distinct CDR3 sequences. Sequencing input: blood. Receptor source: a human donor with ulcerative colitis or Crohn's disease, or a healthy co-twin of an affected twin (not recorded which).

The rearrangement links TRBV5-6 to TRBJ2-3; the TCRdb D gene call, TRBD1, has no DNA to confirm it. Germline V CDR1 and CDR2: SGHDT, YYEEEE. The CDR3 length is 16 residues. CDR3 region: CASSLVGADYTDTQYF.

CDR3 amino acids: CGLNDPSYGYTF. V is TRBV30 and J is TRBJ1-2. Germline V lookup: CDR1 GTSNPN, CDR2 SVGIG (reference sequence). The CDR3 covers 12 residues.

The chain links TRBV7-2 to TRBJ2-1; TCRdb proposes TRBD2, but this gene call is untestable without DNA. The CDR3 spans 15 residues. Germline V gene sequence: CDR1 SGHTA, CDR2 FQGNSA. CDR3 loop: CASRPTGTSREEQFF. Full variable domain (outside the CDR3, taken from reference TRBV7-2 and TRBJ2-1): GAGVSQSPSNKVTEKGKDVELRCDPISGHTALYWYRQSLGQGLEFLIYFQGNSAPDKSGLPSDRFSAERTGGSVSTLTIQRTQQEDSAVYLCASRPTGTSREEQFFGPGTRLTVL.

The chain has TRBV4-3 and TRBJ2-1; TCRdb picks TRBD1, but there is no DNA to check that call. Germline-derived CDR1 and CDR2 are LGHNA and YSLEER. The CDR3 runs 13 residues. CDR3 protein: CASSARQYNEQFF.

The chain couples TRBV7-2 to TRBJ1-1; TCRdb proposes TRBD1, but this gene call is untestable without DNA. Germline CDR1 and CDR2: SGHTA and FQGNSA. The CDR3 totals 17 residues. CDR3 amino acids: CASSFFGQGARNTEAFF. Full variable domain (missing parts from reference TRBV7-2 and TRBJ1-1): GAGVSQSPSNKVTEKGKDVELRCDPISGHTALYWYRQSLGQGLEFLIYFQGNSAPDKSGLPSDRFSAERTGGSVSTLTIQRTQQEDSAVYLCASSFFGQGARNTEAFFGQGTRLTVV.

The chain couples TRBV5-1 to TRBJ1-6. The CDR3 is 14 amino acids. Germline assignment: CDR1 SGHRS and CDR2 YFSETQ. The CDR3 is CASRAESYNSPLHF. The full variable domain, completed using reference TRBV5-1 and TRBJ1-6, is KAGVTQTPRYLIKTRGQQVTLSCSPISGHRSVSWYQQTPGQGLQFLFEYFSETQRNKGNFPGRFSGRQFSNSRSEMNVSTLELGDSALYLCASRAESYNSPLHFGNGTRLTVT.

The V and J genes are TRBV14 and TRBJ1-1. The germline gives CDR1 SGHDN, CDR2 FVKESK. This CDR3 spans 13 amino acids. The CDR3 sequence is CASSQDRDTEAFF.